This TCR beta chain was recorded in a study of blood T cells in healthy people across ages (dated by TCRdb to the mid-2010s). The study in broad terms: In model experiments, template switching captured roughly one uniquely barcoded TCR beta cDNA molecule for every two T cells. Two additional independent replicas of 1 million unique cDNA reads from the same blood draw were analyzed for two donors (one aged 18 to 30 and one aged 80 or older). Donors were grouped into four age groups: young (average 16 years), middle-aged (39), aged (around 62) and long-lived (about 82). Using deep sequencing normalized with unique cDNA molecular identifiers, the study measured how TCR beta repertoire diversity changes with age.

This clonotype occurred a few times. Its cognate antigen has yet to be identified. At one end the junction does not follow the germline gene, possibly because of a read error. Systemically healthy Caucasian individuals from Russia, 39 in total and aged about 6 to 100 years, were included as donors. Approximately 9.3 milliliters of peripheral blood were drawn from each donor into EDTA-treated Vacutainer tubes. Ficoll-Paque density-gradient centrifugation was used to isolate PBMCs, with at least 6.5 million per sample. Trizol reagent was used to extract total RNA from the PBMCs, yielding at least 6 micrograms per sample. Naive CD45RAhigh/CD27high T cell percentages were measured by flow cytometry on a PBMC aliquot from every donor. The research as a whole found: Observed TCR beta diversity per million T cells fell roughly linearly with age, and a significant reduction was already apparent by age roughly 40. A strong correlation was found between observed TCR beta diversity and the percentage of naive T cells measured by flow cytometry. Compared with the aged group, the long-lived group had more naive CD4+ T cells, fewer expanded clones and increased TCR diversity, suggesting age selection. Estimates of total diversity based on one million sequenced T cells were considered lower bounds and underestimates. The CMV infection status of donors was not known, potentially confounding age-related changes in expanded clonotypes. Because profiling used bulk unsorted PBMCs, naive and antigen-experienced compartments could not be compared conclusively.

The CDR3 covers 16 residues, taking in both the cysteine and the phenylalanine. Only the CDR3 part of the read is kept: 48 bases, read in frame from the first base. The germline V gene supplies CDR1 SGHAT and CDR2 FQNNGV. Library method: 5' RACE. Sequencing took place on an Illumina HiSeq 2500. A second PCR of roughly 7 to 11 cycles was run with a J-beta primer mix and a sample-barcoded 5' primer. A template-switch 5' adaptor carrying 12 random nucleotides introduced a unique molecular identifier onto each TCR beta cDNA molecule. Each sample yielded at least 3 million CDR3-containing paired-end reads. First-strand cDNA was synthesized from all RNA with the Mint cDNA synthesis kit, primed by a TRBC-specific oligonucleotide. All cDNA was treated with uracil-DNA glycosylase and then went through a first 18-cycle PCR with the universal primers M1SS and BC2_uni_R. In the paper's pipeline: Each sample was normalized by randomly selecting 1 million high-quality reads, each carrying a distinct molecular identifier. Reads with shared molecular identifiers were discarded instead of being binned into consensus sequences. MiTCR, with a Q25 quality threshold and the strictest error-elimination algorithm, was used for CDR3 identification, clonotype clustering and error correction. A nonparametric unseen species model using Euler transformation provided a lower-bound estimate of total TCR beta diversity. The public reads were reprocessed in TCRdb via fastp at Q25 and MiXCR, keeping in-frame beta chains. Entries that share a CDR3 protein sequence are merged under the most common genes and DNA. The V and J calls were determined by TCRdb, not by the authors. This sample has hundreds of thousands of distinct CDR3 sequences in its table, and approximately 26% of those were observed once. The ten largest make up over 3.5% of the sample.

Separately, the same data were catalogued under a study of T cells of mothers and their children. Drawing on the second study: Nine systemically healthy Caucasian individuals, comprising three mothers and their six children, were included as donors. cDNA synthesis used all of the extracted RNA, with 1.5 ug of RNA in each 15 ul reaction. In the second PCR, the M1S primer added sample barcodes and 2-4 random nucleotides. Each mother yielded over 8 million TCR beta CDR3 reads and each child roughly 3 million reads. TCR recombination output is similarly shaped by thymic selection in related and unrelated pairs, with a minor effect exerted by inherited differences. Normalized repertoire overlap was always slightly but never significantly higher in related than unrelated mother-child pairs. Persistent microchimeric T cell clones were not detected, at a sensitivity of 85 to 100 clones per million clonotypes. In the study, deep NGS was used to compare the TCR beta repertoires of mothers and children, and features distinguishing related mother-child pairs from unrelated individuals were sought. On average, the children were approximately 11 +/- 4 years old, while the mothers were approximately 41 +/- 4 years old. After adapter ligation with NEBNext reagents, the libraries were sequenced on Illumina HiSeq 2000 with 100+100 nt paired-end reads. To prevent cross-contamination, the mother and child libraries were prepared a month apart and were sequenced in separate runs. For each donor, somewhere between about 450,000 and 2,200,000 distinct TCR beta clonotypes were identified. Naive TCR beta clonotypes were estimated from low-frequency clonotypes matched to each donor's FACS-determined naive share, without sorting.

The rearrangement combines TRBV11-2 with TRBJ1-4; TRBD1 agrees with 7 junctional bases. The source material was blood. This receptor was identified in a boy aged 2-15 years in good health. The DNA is TGTGCCAGCAGCTACTACAGGGGCACTTATAATGAAAAACTGGTTTTT. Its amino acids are CASSYYRGTYNEKLVF.